Presented here are 5 T cell receptor beta chains from one specimen sequenced in a study of identical twins. TCRdb called the 5' RACE reads again in MiXCR, with one record for every CDR3 protein. Among about 530,000 distinct CDR3 sequences listed, about 16% were seen once. These records were also assigned to another study, of yellow fever vaccine responses in identical twins.

What was sequenced was CD4+ T cells sorted from blood. The receptors originated from a woman aged 18-35 years in good health.

The chain employs TRBV5-1 and TRBJ2-5; D unresolved. V lost 3 bases to trimming and J lost 5 bases, with 14 bases between them. Germline V gene data show CDR1 as SGHRS and CDR2 as YFSETQ. The CDR3 sequence is 14 residues long. CDR3 bases: TGCGCCAGCAGCTACACCACCTCCGGGGAGACCCAGTACTTC. Encoded protein: CASSYTTSGETQYF.

V usage is TRBV5-1 and J usage is TRBJ1-5; a possible D gene is TRBD1 (5 bases). From germline, CDR1 is SGHRS and CDR2 YFSETQ. The CDR3 is made up of 15 amino acids. Trimming removed 5 bases at V and 0 bases at J, with 12 bases between. CDR3 nucleotides: TGCGCCAGCAGTTTCTCCGGGGGTAGCAATCAGCCCCAGCATTTT. This translates into CASSFSGGSNQPQHF.

The gene calls are TRBV6-1 and TRBJ2-1, with 7 bases that match TRBD2. Germline CDR1 is MNHNS and CDR2 is SASEGT. This CDR3 is 14 amino acids long. Trimming removed 5 bases from V and 8 bases from J; junction bases left unmatched: 9. CDR3 sequence: CASSPRTSSHEQFF. DNA for the CDR3: TGTGCCAGCAGTCCTCGGACTAGTTCGCATGAGCAGTTCTTC.

This clonotype was seen many times. The rearrangement uses TRBV12-3 or TRBV12-4 and TRBJ1-2; D gene unclear. CDR3 length: 11 amino acids. Trimming stripped 5 bases from V and 6 bases from J, with 7 bases between. This chain's CDR3 is CASSRGDGYTF. CDR3 coding DNA: TGTGCCAGCAGTCGGGGAGATGGCTACACCTTC.

J is TRBJ2-1 and V is TRBV6-2 or TRBV6-3; TRBD2 matches at 11 bases. Germline assignment: CDR1 MNHEY and CDR2 SVGEGT. V lost 6 bases, J lost 5 bases, and 6 bases stayed unmatched. CDR3 length: 15 amino acids. CDR3: CASRAGLAGHNEQFF. DNA of the CDR3: TGTGCCAGCAGGGCAGGACTAGCGGGTCACAATGAGCAGTTCTTC.